This T cell receptor (beta chain) was sequenced for a study of blood T cell repertoires in COVID-19. In the study overall: Acute-phase and convalescent COVID-19 samples originated in the United States, Italy and Spain. T cells, B-cell-depleted T cells, or PBMCs supplied cDNA or gDNA.

This CDR3 spans 16 amino acids. Deletions cut 2 bases from V and 0 bases from J, with 12 bases between. Germline V gene data show CDR1 as SGHDT and CDR2 as YYEEEE. In the authors' workflow: Estimated nucleated cell counts came from reference gene primer amplification. Libraries were prepared by immunoSEQ multiplex PCR; TCRdb keeps only in-frame clonotypes and omits some of them. V and J calls plus clone size are reproduced from that table; the DNA served to infer D and trimming. The data hold roughly 98,000 clones, with around 82% observed a single time. The receptor was derived from a man aged 70-80 years with active or convalescent COVID-19. Input material: peripheral blood. This chain joins TRBV5-6 and TRBJ2-1, with D perhaps matching TRBD2 (5 bases). The CDR3 DNA is TGTGCCAGCAGCTTTCAGGACTGGCGCTCCTACAATGAGCAGTTCTTC. Protein product: CASSFQDWRSYNEQFF.